Listed here are 17 T cell receptor beta chains from one sample, sequenced in a study of monozygotic twins with inflammatory bowel disease. After re-calling the 5' RACE reads, TCRdb lists one entry per CDR3 protein, DNA absent. The sample table sets out fewer than 550,000 distinct CDR3 sequences. Specimen: blood. Receptors originate from a human donor with ulcerative colitis or Crohn's disease, or a healthy co-twin of an affected twin (not recorded which).

The chain carries TRBV12-3 or TRBV12-4 and TRBJ2-3; the D call of TRBD1 rests on TCRdb alone, since no DNA is present to check it. The length of the CDR3 is 15 residues. CDR3: CASTRDRGRSDTQYF.

The V and J genes are TRBV28 and TRBJ2-4; TCRdb's D call, TRBD1, is unchecked because there is no DNA. This CDR3 contains 16 residues. Germline CDR1 and CDR2: MDHEN and SYDVKM. The CDR3: CASSPGTGMAKNIQYF.

V usage is TRBV4-1 and J usage is TRBJ2-6; TCRdb names TRBD1, which stays unverified in the absence of DNA. The CDR3 covers 16 residues. Germline loops: CDR1 MGHRA, CDR2 YSYEKL. The CDR3 loop is CASSPGQHSGANVLTF.

The chain is built from TRBV6-2 or TRBV6-3 and TRBJ1-5; TCRdb reports TRBD1, a call that lacks DNA to check it against. The CDR3 is 13 amino acids. Germline lookup yields CDR1 MNHEY and CDR2 SVGEGT. The CDR3 loop reads CASREGGSQPQHF.

The V call is TRBV9, the J call TRBJ2-1; no DNA is available, so the TRBD1 call from TCRdb remains unchecked. This CDR3 spans 16 amino acids. The germline CDR1 and CDR2 sequences are SGDLS and YYNGEE. The CDR3 protein is CASSVVEGARGNEQFF.

CDR3: CSVLRDRGTDTQYF. This chain links TRBV20-1 with TRBJ2-3; TCRdb outputs TRBD1, but without DNA this stays unchecked. CDR1 and CDR2 (germline): DFQATT, SNEGSKA (reference sequence). This CDR3 has 14 residues.

The gene calls are TRBV6-5 and TRBJ2-7. This CDR3 has 15 amino acids. The germline V gene has CDR1 MNHEY and CDR2 SVGAGI. CDR3 region: CASSYSGQGAYEQYF.

The chain uses TRBV20-1 and TRBJ2-7; TCRdb's D call of TRBD1 is untestable without DNA. The germline CDR1 and CDR2 sequences are DFQATT and SNEGSKA (reference sequence). CDR3 size: 14 residues. CDR3: CSALMNRGTYEQYF.

This rearrangement joins TRBV5-5 to TRBJ1-1. Germline values: CDR1 SGHKS, CDR2 YYEKEE (reference sequence). There are 15 residues in the CDR3. This CDR3 reads CASSLGVSSNTEAFF.

The V call is TRBV5-5, the J call TRBJ2-7; no DNA is available, so the TRBD2 call from TCRdb remains unchecked. The germline V gene encodes CDR1 SGHKS and CDR2 YYEKEE (reference sequence). The CDR3 extends over 16 amino acids. This CDR3 reads CASSLAKSGGSYEQYF.

This chain uses TRBV29-1 with TRBJ2-7; TCRdb's D gene call, TRBD1, goes unchecked for lack of DNA. CDR1 and CDR2 (germline): SQVTM, ANQGSEA. The CDR3 has 12 amino acids. CDR3 residues: CSGGQNPYEQYF.

The gene calls are TRBV11-2 and TRBJ1-6. Germline assignment: CDR1 SGHAT and CDR2 FQNNGV. This CDR3 spans 15 amino acids. The CDR3 loop reads CASSLGPVVNSPLHF.

The chain couples TRBV6-5 to TRBJ1-1. The CDR3 has 13 residues. Per germline, CDR1 MNHEY and CDR2 SVGAGI. The CDR3 protein is CASREGMNTEAFF.

This chain connects TRBV7-2 to TRBJ2-1; no DNA is available, so the TRBD1 call from TCRdb remains unchecked. Germline CDR1 is SGHTA and CDR2 is FQGNSA. CDR3 length equals 15 residues. This CDR3 reads CASSVDRGLTNEQFF.

CDR3 amino acids: CSAQQGAIDIQYF. This chain uses TRBV29-1 with TRBJ2-4; the TRBD1 assignment by TCRdb is unverifiable without DNA. Looked up from germline, CDR1 is SQVTM and CDR2 is ANQGSEA. CDR3 size: 13 residues.

The chain carries TRBV4-2 and TRBJ2-7; the D gene TCRdb calls, TRBD2, cannot be checked with no DNA. There are 16 residues in the CDR3. Germline-derived CDR1 and CDR2 are LGHNA and YNFKEQ. The CDR3 region is CASSHRGGLSTYEQYF.

This chain links TRBV7-9 with TRBJ1-1. The CDR3 runs 12 residues. Germline CDR1 is SEHNR and CDR2 is FQNEAQ (reference sequence). CDR3: CASSLVGLEAFF.